The 2 T cell receptor beta chains below come from one sample, sequenced in a study of blood T cell repertoires in COVID-19. Here immunoSEQ multiplex PCR was the method, and the copy in TCRdb shows in-frame clones only, minus some. This sample has approximately 500,000 clones; 85% to 90% occur once, and the top ten carry less than 9%. Sequences were obtained from peripheral blood. These receptors originate from a woman aged 45-60 years with COVID-19, enrolled during active disease.

The rearrangement uses TRBV23-1 and TRBJ1-5; D not resolved. TRBV23-1 is labeled an ORF, and its function is uncertain. The CDR3 is made up of 16 amino acids. The germline V and J ends were trimmed by 0 bases and 2 bases, with 11 bases remaining between them. The CDR3 loop is CASSQSEGGGNQPQHF. The CDR3 nucleotides are TGCGCCAGCAGTCAATCGGAGGGAGGAGGCAATCAGCCCCAGCATTTT.

This chain links TRBV5-4 with TRBJ1-6; no firm D call. The CDR3 sequence is 16 residues long. CDR1 and CDR2 (germline): SGHNT, YYREEE (reference sequence). The V end was cut by 0 bases, the J end by 9 bases, with 16 bases between. CDR3 amino acids: CASSLEAPGRGSPLHF. The DNA for the CDR3 is TGTGCCAGCAGCTTGGAAGCTCCGGGAAGAGGTTCACCCCTCCACTTT.